The 16 T cell receptor beta chains in this list originate from one sample, sequenced in a study of cytomegalovirus exposure and HLA in healthy donors. It was with 60 Vbeta and 13 Jbeta primers that the PCR ran. Assay: immunoSEQ multiplex PCR; the TCRdb copy retains only in-frame clones and omits some. Among tens of thousands of clones listed, about two thirds were seen once. Sequencing was done on a sample of PBMCs. The source of these receptors is a man aged 55 to 70 in good health and CMV-seronegative.

The chain joins TRBV5-1 to TRBJ1-1; D remains unclear. The length of the CDR3 is 15 residues. Between the trimmed V and J ends, which lost 0 bases and 0 bases, there was a span of 9 bases. Germline V gene lookup returns CDR1 SGHRS and CDR2 YFSETQ. This CDR3 is CASSLEALMNTEAFF. DNA for the CDR3: TGCGCCAGCAGCTTGGAAGCCTTGATGAACACTGAAGCTTTCTTT.

CDR3 protein: CASSLHRGNSPLHF. For the CDR3, the DNA is TGCGCCAGCAGCCTTCACAGGGGTAATTCACCCCTCCACTTT. V and J are TRBV4-1 and TRBJ1-6; TRBD1 matches at 7 bases. The germline V gene encodes CDR1 MGHRA and CDR2 YSYEKL. The trim removed 4 bases at V and 6 bases at J, leaving 3 bases unmatched. This CDR3 spans 14 amino acids.

The V call is TRBV2, the J call TRBJ1-1, with D hard to call. Trimming cost V 7 bases and J 3 bases, with 12 bases left between them. The CDR3 extends over 13 amino acids. The germline V gene has CDR1 SNHLY and CDR2 FYNNEI. CDR3 region: CASTTREDTEAFF. In DNA form, the CDR3 reads TGTGCCAGCACGACTCGGGAGGACACTGAAGCTTTCTTT.

The chain links TRBV19 to TRBJ1-1; 8 bases match TRBD1. The germline V gene encodes CDR1 LNHDA and CDR2 SQIVND (reference sequence). V was pared by 7 bases and J by 6 bases, with 10 bases of the junction left unmatched. CDR3 size: 14 residues. CDR3 sequence (DNA): TGTGCCAGTACCCCGGACAGGGATCCGGCTGAAGCTTTCTTT. This sequence encodes CASTPDRDPAEAFF.

V is TRBV7-9 and J is TRBJ1-2, with 7 bases lining up with TRBD1. CDR1 is SEHNR, CDR2 FQNEAQ, per germline (reference sequence). This CDR3 region has 15 residues. J was trimmed by 7 bases and V by 1 base; bases with no gene match: 9. The CDR3 DNA sequence: TGTGCCAGCAGCTTAGTCCTAGACAGGGCTGGTGGCTACACCTTC. This encodes CASSLVLDRAGGYTF.

The chain combines TRBV15 with TRBJ2-6, with D maybe TRBD1 (6 bases). CDR3 length: 16 amino acids. Trimming took 0 bases from V and 1 from J, leaving 7 bases between them. Germline values: CDR1 LNHNV, CDR2 YYDKDF (reference sequence). DNA for the CDR3: TGTGCCACCAGCAGAGAAGGGGGTTCTGGGGCCAACGTCCTGACTTTC. This encodes CATSREGGSGANVLTF.

This rearrangement joins TRBV15 to TRBJ2-3; D is ambiguous. The CDR3 spans 14 residues. Trimming left V 1 base short and J 0 bases short, with 5 bases between. Germline V gene lookup returns CDR1 LNHNV and CDR2 YYDKDF (reference sequence). Here the CDR3 reads CATSRVQSTDTQYF. DNA of the CDR3: TGTGCCACCAGCAGAGTACAGAGCACAGATACGCAGTATTTT.

The rearrangement joins TRBV30 to TRBJ1-2; TRBD1 aligns across 8 bases. The V gene's germline CDR1 is GTSNPN and CDR2 SVGIG (reference sequence). CDR3 length equals 13 residues. With 3 bases clipped from V and 7 bases from J, the junction kept 7 bases outside the gene matches. CDR3 DNA sequence: TGTGCCTGGAGAGACAGGGGAGTAGGTGGCTACACCTTC. It yields the protein CAWRDRGVGGYTF. The full variable domain, completed using reference TRBV30 and TRBJ1-2, is SQTIHQWPATLVQPVGSPLSLECTVEGTSNPNLYWYRQAAGRGLQLLFYSVGIGQISSEVPQNLSASRPQDRQFILSSKKLLLSDSGFYLCAWRDRGVGGYTFGSGTRLTVV.

This clone was seen only a few times. The V and J genes are TRBV5-1 and TRBJ1-4, with 8 bases matching TRBD1. The trim removed 7 bases at V and 7 bases at J, leaving 9 bases unmatched. Germline-derived CDR1 and CDR2 are SGHRS and YFSETQ. The CDR3 extends over 14 amino acids. The CDR3 nucleotides read TGCGCCAGCCACGTTGGACAGGGTGGTGAAAAACTGTTTTTT. Its translation is CASHVGQGGEKLFF.

This sequence joins TRBV28 and TRBJ2-3; the match to TRBD2 covers 7 bases. V was pared by 4 bases and J by 0 bases, with 4 bases of the junction left unmatched. The CDR3 is 15 residues long. The germline CDR1 and CDR2 sequences are MDHEN and SYDVKM. The CDR3 protein is CASSSSGSSTDTQYF. CDR3 nucleotides: TGTGCCAGCAGTTCTAGCGGATCTAGCACAGATACGCAGTATTTT.

The CDR3 region has the DNA TGTGCCACCAGCAGAGAGGGTCCGGGGGGCCCAGACGAGCAGTACTTC. This codes for CATSREGPGGPDEQYF. The chain combines TRBV15 with TRBJ2-7; D might be TRBD2 (7 bases). The germline gives CDR1 LNHNV, CDR2 YYDKDF (reference sequence). Trimming shortened V by 0 bases and J by 5 bases, and 17 bases separated the two germline ends. CDR3 length: 16 residues.

The gene calls are TRBV15 and TRBJ1-5; TRBD1 matches at 8 bases. The germline V gene has CDR1 LNHNV and CDR2 YYDKDF (reference sequence). CDR3 length equals 15 residues. The V segment lost 1 base and the J segment 1 base; nucleotides outside the gene matches: 0. The CDR3 spells CATSRGQGSNQPQHF. The CDR3 DNA reads TGTGCCACCAGCAGAGGACAGGGGAGCAATCAGCCCCAGCATTTT.

The V call is TRBV10-2, the J call TRBJ2-2; D is possibly TRBD1 (6 bases). The CDR3 extends over 15 amino acids. V was shortened by 7 bases and J by 1 base, with 13 bases between the two germline ends. Germline CDR1 reads WSHSY; CDR2 reads SAAADI. The CDR3 coding sequence is TGCGCCAGCATGGAACGGACAGTGAACACCGGGGAGCTGTTTTTT. Translation: CASMERTVNTGELFF.

This chain uses TRBV29-1 with TRBJ2-5; TRBD2 matches at 12 bases. With 4 bases clipped from V and 1 base from J, the junction kept 1 base outside the gene matches. The germline gives CDR1 SQVTM, CDR2 ANQGSEA. This CDR3 has 14 amino acids. The CDR3 nucleotides read TGCAGCGTTGCGACTAGCGGGGGCCAAGAGACCCAGTACTTC. The encoded protein is CSVATSGGQETQYF.

This clone was counted only a few times. This chain joins TRBV6-1 and TRBJ2-3; 7 bases fit TRBD1. Per germline, CDR1 MNHNS and CDR2 SASEGT. CDR3 size: 16 residues. The V segment lost 0 bases and the J segment 1 base; nucleotides outside the gene matches: 4. The CDR3 coding sequence is TGTGCCAGCAGTGAAGCGGGGACAGCAGGCACAGATACGCAGTATTTT. Amino acids: CASSEAGTAGTDTQYF.

The rearrangement joins TRBV28 to TRBJ2-7, with D unclear. This CDR3 contains 12 residues. The germline V gene encodes CDR1 MDHEN and CDR2 SYDVKM. Trimming removed 5 bases from V and 3 bases from J, with 8 bases in between. DNA for the CDR3: TGTGCCAGCAGTCAGTACTACTACGAGCAGTACTTC. Its protein product is CASSQYYYEQYF.